Following are 13 T cell receptor beta chains from one sample sequenced in a study of graft-versus-host responses after intestinal transplantation. Using immunoSEQ multiplex PCR, the repertoire was profiled, and TCRdb retains in-frame clones only, with some absent. The profile shows 12,000 to 15,000 clones, roughly two fifths of them singletons. With roughly 200,000 irradiated, violet-dye-labeled stimulator cells, roughly 200,000 CFSE-labeled responder cells were plated. The source was alloreactive CD8+ T cells from a mixed lymphocyte reaction culture, collected before intestinal transplant. Documented subset: CFSE-low proliferating T cells sorted from approximately 6-day pre-transplant mixed lymphocyte reaction (GvH or HvG direction). The receptors here all came from a human patient who received an intestinal transplant.

This clone is medium-sized in the sample. The J gene is TRBJ1-2, the V gene TRBV2; maybe TRBD1 (5 bases). V lost 0 bases to trimming and J lost 4 bases, with 12 bases between them. This CDR3 is built from 15 residues. Germline assignment: CDR1 SNHLY and CDR2 FYNNEI. CDR3 coding DNA: TGTGCCAGCAGTGAAGCGCCGGGGGGAGGCTATGGCTACACCTTC. Protein sequence: CASSEAPGGGYGYTF. Drawing the rest from reference TRBV2 and TRBJ1-2, the complete variable domain is EPEVTQTPSHQVTQMGQEVILRCVPISNHLYFYWYRQILGQKVEFLVSFYNNEISEKSEIFDDQFSVERPDGSNFTLKIRSTKLEDSAMYFCASSEAPGGGYGYTFGSGTRLTVV.

The V call is TRBV6-6, the J call TRBJ2-1; perhaps TRBD1 as D (6 bases). The germline gives CDR1 MNHNY, CDR2 SVGAGI (reference sequence). V lost 2 bases, J lost 4 bases, and 6 bases lay in between. The CDR3 is 13 residues long. The CDR3 DNA reads TGTGCCAGCAGTTACAGGGGGTACAATGAGCAGTTCTTC. It codes for CASSYRGYNEQFF.

V gene TRBV4-3 combines with J gene TRBJ2-4, with D unclear. CDR3 size: 13 residues. V dropped 3 bases and J dropped 5 bases, with 8 bases sitting between them. Germline assignment: CDR1 LGHNA and CDR2 YSLEER. The CDR3 DNA follows: TGCGCCAGCAGCCAGAAAGGAGAAAACATTCAGTACTTC. This translates into CASSQKGENIQYF.

V and J are TRBV6-5 and TRBJ2-1, with D possibly matching TRBD2 (5 bases). The CDR3 has 16 residues. Germline CDR1 reads MNHEY; CDR2 reads SVGAGI. V gave up 2 bases and J gave up 2 bases, with 13 bases separating them. CDR3 bases: TGTGCCAGCAGTTACGGTCTAGCCAGGCCCTACAATGAGCAGTTCTTC. Protein product: CASSYGLARPYNEQFF.

The CDR3 loop is CASSIGTSVGYEQFF. The CDR3 DNA follows: TGCGCCAGCAGCATCGGGACTAGTGTGGGATATGAGCAGTTCTTC. J is TRBJ2-1 and V is TRBV5-1; 8 bases fit TRBD2. CDR1 and CDR2 (germline): SGHRS, YFSETQ. There are 15 residues in the CDR3. V was pared by 4 bases and J by 8 bases, with 11 bases of the junction left unmatched.

The chain recombines TRBV7-8 with TRBJ2-7; D gene ambiguous. Germline V CDR1 and CDR2: SGHVS, FQNEAQ. Trimming shortened V by 2 bases and J by 4 bases, and 12 bases separated the two germline ends. This CDR3 has 14 amino acids. The CDR3 DNA is TGTGCCAGCAGCTTATCCGCGACTGGGTACGAGCAGTACTTC. Translation: CASSLSATGYEQYF.

This clone was detected only a few times. This chain connects TRBV27 to TRBJ1-1; tentative D call: TRBD1 (6 bases). The germline V gene encodes CDR1 MNHEY and CDR2 SMNVEV (reference sequence). This CDR3 is built from 15 residues. Deletions cut 6 bases from V and 7 bases from J, with 21 bases between. Written as DNA, the CDR3 is TGTGCCAGCAGCTTCTTGGGGGGGCCGACCCTTGAAGCTTTCTTT. Its translation: CASSFLGGPTLEAFF.

The CDR3, as DNA: TGCGCCAGCAGCCAGGCCGGGACATCCTCCTACAATGAGCAGTTCTTC. Translated, it gives CASSQAGTSSYNEQFF. This rearrangement joins TRBV4-3 to TRBJ2-1; a weak D match, TRBD1 (6 bases). V lost 3 bases and J lost 0, with 12 bases in between. Looked up from germline, CDR1 is LGHNA and CDR2 is YSLEER. The CDR3 contains 16 residues.

The sample holds a few counts of this clone. The V and J genes are TRBV11-2 and TRBJ1-4; D not resolved. The CDR3 is 14 residues long. CDR1 SGHAT and CDR2 FQNNGV come from the germline V gene. V lost 5 bases and J 0 bases, leaving 7 bases between the germline ends. Here the CDR3 reads CASSPSATNEKLFF. The CDR3 coding sequence is TGTGCCAGCAGCCCCAGCGCAACTAATGAAAAACTGTTTTTT. The full variable domain, with the rest looked up from reference TRBV11-2 and TRBJ1-4, is EAGVAQSPRYKIIEKRQSVAFWCNPISGHATLYWYQQILGQGPKLLIQFQNNGVVDDSQLPKDRFSAERLKGVDSTLKIQPAKLEDSAVYLCASSPSATNEKLFFGSGTQLSVL.

This clone was seen more than once but under ten times. CDR3 amino acids: CASSLAATNEKLFF. The DNA of the CDR3 is TGTGCCAGCAGCTTGGCCGCAACTAATGAAAAACTGTTTTTT. The chain links TRBV7-9 to TRBJ1-4; the D is unclear. This CDR3 contains 14 residues. Trimming left V 3 bases short and J 0 bases short, with 5 bases between. Germline CDR1 reads SEHNR; CDR2 reads FQNEAQ (reference sequence).

V is TRBV7-9 and J is TRBJ2-1, with D possibly TRBD2 on 6 matching bases. The CDR3 covers 15 residues. The V gene lost 5 bases and the J gene lost 1 base, with 12 bases spanning the gap. Germline CDR1 SEHNR, CDR2 FQNEAQ (reference sequence). Here the CDR3 DNA reads TGTGCCAGCAGCAAGGGACTTGGTTCCTACAATGAGCAGTTCTTC. Amino acid sequence: CASSKGLGSYNEQFF.

The V gene is TRBV4-3, the J gene TRBJ1-2, with TRBD1 matching 11 bases. The CDR3 sequence is 14 residues long. The V and J ends lost 3 bases and 3 bases, in that order; junction bases with no gene match: 0. Germline CDR1 LGHNA, CDR2 YSLEER. The CDR3 loop is CASSQDRGHYGYTF. The CDR3 DNA reads TGCGCCAGCAGCCAGGACAGGGGGCACTATGGCTACACCTTC.

The J gene is TRBJ1-1, the V gene TRBV6-1; D might be TRBD1 (6 bases). Germline assignment: CDR1 MNHNS and CDR2 SASEGT. The CDR3 has 18 residues. Trimming took 2 bases from V and 4 from J, leaving 23 bases between them. DNA for the CDR3: TGTGCCAGCAGTGAATGGGCTACAGGGCAGGGAGGGGGCACTGAAGCTTTCTTT. This sequence encodes CASSEWATGQGGGTEAFF.